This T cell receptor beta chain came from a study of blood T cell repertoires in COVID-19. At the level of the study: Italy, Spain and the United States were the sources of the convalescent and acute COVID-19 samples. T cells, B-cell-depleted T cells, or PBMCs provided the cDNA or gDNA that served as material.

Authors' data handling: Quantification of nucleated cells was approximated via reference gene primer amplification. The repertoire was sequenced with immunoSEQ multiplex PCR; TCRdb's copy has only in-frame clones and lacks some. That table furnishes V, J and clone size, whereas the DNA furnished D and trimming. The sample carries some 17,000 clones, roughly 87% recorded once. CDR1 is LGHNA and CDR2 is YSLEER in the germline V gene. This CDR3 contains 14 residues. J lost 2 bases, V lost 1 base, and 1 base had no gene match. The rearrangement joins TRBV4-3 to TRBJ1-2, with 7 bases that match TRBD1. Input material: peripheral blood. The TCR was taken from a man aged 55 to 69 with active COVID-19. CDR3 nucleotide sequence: TGCGCCAGCAGCCAAGCGGGACAGAACTATGGCTACACCTTC. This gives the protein CASSQAGQNYGYTF.